This TCR beta chain appears in the sequencing data of a study of blood T cell repertoires in COVID-19. The wider study: The samples span acute and convalescent COVID-19 from the United States, Italy and Spain. Sources were T cells, B-cell-depleted T cells, or PBMCs; the material itself was cDNA or gDNA.

Authors' analysis steps: The assay estimated nucleated cells by amplifying reference gene primers. Profiling relied on immunoSEQ multiplex PCR, and the TCRdb table lists in-frame clones only, not all of them. V and J calls and clone size are those listed in that table; D and trimming were worked out from the DNA. The sample lists about 280,000 clones; 80% to 90% were seen once. With 6 bases removed from V and 5 bases from J, the gap between germline ends came to 21 bases. Per germline, CDR1 SQVTM and CDR2 ANQGSEA. The CDR3 extends over 15 amino acids. The specimen was peripheral blood. This TCR was sampled from a man aged 35 to 55 with acute or convalescent COVID-19. This chain connects TRBV29-1 to TRBJ2-3; weak D call: TRBD2 (5 bases). CDR3 nucleotide sequence: TGCAGCGTCCGACGGACGAGGGTGGCCGGAGATACGCAGTATTTT. It specifies CSVRRTRVAGDTQYF.